This T cell receptor beta chain was profiled in a study of cytomegalovirus exposure and HLA in healthy donors (dated by TCRdb to 2016 to 2017). At the level of the whole study: An earlier analysis of approximately 640 of the donors reported 250 to 350 Gb of sequence data and around 120 million unique TCR beta sequences from 150 million to 200 million T cells. Typing coverage differed by locus: A, B, C, DRB1 and DQB1 were typed in about 629-630 donors, DQA1 in 500 to 550, DPA1 in nearly 610, and DPB1 in approximately 450. HLA typing covered class I and class II loci at four-digit resolution. A separate validation cohort of approximately 120 different subjects was used in addition to the 666-subject first cohort. Among some 400 genotyped donors of the cohort, an average of around 250,000 unique TCR beta nucleotide sequences was sequenced per donor, of which about 18% were non-productive. The study used immunosequencing to profile the T cell repertoires of 670 or so subjects and linked those repertoires to cytomegalovirus serostatus. To study patterns of TCR occurrence, a later analysis re-analyzed previously published TCR beta repertoires from 600 to 750 donors and added high-resolution HLA genotyping. A later genetic analysis used genome-wide SNP genotypes for about 60% of the roughly 700 donors, treating that subset as a discovery cohort. The study was designed to test whether signatures of past pathogen exposure could be identified by cataloging public T cell receptors. The genetic ancestry cluster associated with self-reported Caucasian donors included about 84% of the 398 genotyped donors. The later analysis used no new phenotypic data to find candidate immune exposures, relying instead on TCR beta sequences and their occurrence across donors. A handful of DR-DQ haplotypes were handled as single units for association and clustering because linkage in the cohort was strong. Roughly 300 gigabases of sequencing data and approximately 84 million unique TCR sequences were included in an early release covering about 700 HLA-typed donors. In an earlier analysis of 500 to 650 of the donors, high-throughput TCR beta sequencing was used to judge whether each TCR beta V gene segment behaved as functional or pseudogenic. Every repertoire in the discovery cohort had been generated on one and the same sequencing platform. Donor age, sex, ethnicity and CMV serostatus were collected together with the repertoire data. To predict cytomegalovirus infection status, the study brought together high-throughput TCR immunosequencing, statistical association of individual TCRs with disease status, and machine learning. Overall study results and their limits: Compared with equally common non-associated chains, HLA-associated TCR beta chains in a later analysis were more clonally expanded and had lower generation probabilities. Several of the top co-occurrence clusters appeared to be linked to parvovirus B19, influenza, CMV and Epstein-Barr virus, according to a later analysis. The earlier analysis of a few hundred of the donors excluded some 15 rarely observed V segments, including chromosome 9 orphons, because counts were too low. The study listed 164 TCR beta chains as associated with cytomegalovirus. Correlated functional status among segregating V segments might reflect linkage disequilibrium, but an unknown experimental factor could not be ruled out. For the cohort, immune exposure information was limited to CMV serostatus. A further reported finding was that TCR beta sequences accurately predicted the HLA-A and HLA-B alleles for most subjects in the first cohort. In a later analysis, 15,000 to 20,000 TCR beta sequences were associated with specific HLA alleles at a false discovery rate of 0.05. In a later analysis, most CMV-associated TCR beta chains were found to appear HLA-restricted, with HLA associations seemingly driven largely by CMV exposure. In an earlier analysis of more than 500 of the donors, most TCR beta V segments appeared in productive rearrangements about 90% or about 30% of the time, broadly matching IMGT annotations. In both the original and validation cohorts, the classifier was reported to diagnose cytomegalovirus status with high specificity and sensitivity. The 87-base-pair reads could not distinguish some IMGT-functional V segments, including TRBV6-2 and TRBV6-3, so those segments were excluded. The sequencing pipeline was judged likely to have produced a cluster of highly shared sequence variants as a technical artifact. Across donors, most TCR sequences were observed very rarely, whereas some public TCRs were present in many individuals. Because some donors lacked HLA typing at each locus, the association tests relied only on the typed subset. In this cohort, only TCR beta chains were sequenced, and detectable features were limited by the absence of alpha or paired-chain data. In a later analysis, the rate of TCR association differed among HLA loci, with DRB1 alleles having the most associated TCRs and HLA-C alleles having the fewest. Assigning TCR associations to individual alleles was difficult when HLA alleles, especially DR and DQ, strongly co-occurred. In vitro tests confirmed that a few of the cytomegalovirus-associated TCR beta chains recognize cytomegalovirus antigens. A later genetic analysis reported fewer N-insertions in productive TCRs among donors in an Asian-associated ancestry cluster than the roughly 620-donor mean. Presence/absence analyses assumed roughly uniform sequencing depth across donors, an assumption that may not hold. An association between a missense DCLRE1C variant and V-gene and J-gene trimming of TCR beta chains was found in a later genetic analysis and replicated in an independent cohort. It was suggested by the authors that the approach could potentially be generalized to other disease states and immunological phenotypes.

The receptor library was made with the immunoSEQ multiplex PCR assay. For the multiplex PCR, a mixture combining 60 forward primers for TCR Vbeta segments and 13 reverse primers for TCR Jbeta segments was used. Amplification of the CDR3 region of rearranged TCR beta genes was performed with a multiplex PCR assay on genomic DNA. Amplified TCR beta libraries were sequenced as 87-base-pair reads on the Illumina HiSeq System. In the authors' own workflow: In a later analysis, 77 million or so unique TCR beta chains were counted across the 500 to 850 repertoires, and around 10 million of these chains were shared by at least two donors. Raw reads were error-corrected and collapsed into unique sequences by a nearest-neighbor algorithm in which closely related sequences were merged to remove PCR and sequencing errors. To assign V, D and J gene segments, CDR3 sequences were aligned to IMGT reference sequences. For a sequence to be retained, at least a six-nucleotide match to both a V gene segment and a J gene segment was required. A rearrangement was called productive if the CDR3 had no stop codons and remained in frame with V and J, and every other rearrangement was called non-productive. CDR3 was defined by IMGT convention, running from the second conserved V-encoded cysteine to the conserved J-encoded phenylalanine. Sequences without an unambiguous match to a single V gene segment were excluded from the earlier analysis of about 630 of the donors. In an earlier analysis of 587 of the donors, V segments were called functional above 56.7% productive rearrangements and were called segregating when the between-donor standard deviation exceeded 5%. To diagnose cytomegalovirus status from the catalog of TCR beta chain sequences, a statistical classification framework was built. V and J gene assignment, in a later analysis, came from comparing TCR nucleotide sequences with IMGT/GENE-DB human TR gene sequences. In a later analysis, CDR3 sequences and most-parsimonious VDJ recombination scenarios were assigned using the TCRdist pipeline. In a later analysis, every TCR beta chain was defined by the combination of its CDR3 amino acid sequence and its V-gene family, and reads without a unique V-gene family were dropped. A later analysis removed 500 to 650 highly shared, low-generation-probability nucleotide sequences to deal with suspected cross-contamination and a sequencing artifact. A later analysis calculated a clonal expansion index for each public chain from normalized within-repertoire ranks of inferred template counts. A later analysis computed generation probabilities with a VDJ recombination model fitted to out-of-frame rearrangements, and checked the results against IGoR. Hypergeometric tests were used in a later analysis to score TCR-TCR, TCR-HLA and TCR-CMV co-occurrence, with a repertoire-size bias correction applied to the TCR pairs. False discovery rates were estimated in a later analysis by permuting HLA or CMV assignments 20 times. A later analysis grouped co-occurring TCRs with DBSCAN, adding TCRdist sequence similarity when clustering within HLA-allele-positive subsets. For co-occurrence clustering, repertoires with fewer than 30,000 or more than 120,000 public chains were excluded, along with a handful of repertoires with anomalous nucleotide sharing. TCRdb mirrors the immuneACCESS table, restricted to in-frame sequences. Some clones are absent from its copies; in checked studies, under half trace to an unresolved V gene, and the reason for the others is unknown. From that table come the V and J calls and clone size; the DNA was used to work out D and trimming. Across this sample there are 200,000 or so clones, with about 85% seen only once. The ten largest clones represent 1% to 1.5% of the sample.

The cohort consisted of hundreds of healthy bone marrow donors. All cohort members were sampled while nominally healthy, although unrecorded immune exposures were likely present. Of the 610 or so cohort members, roughly 300 had positive CMV serostatus and 350 to 450 had negative CMV serostatus, and CMV serostatus was not recorded for the donor. A peripheral blood sample was collected from each donor, and TCR beta sequencing was performed on peripheral blood mononuclear cells. Genomic DNA extraction from the blood cell samples was performed with the Qiagen DNeasy Blood Extraction Kit. CDR1 and CDR2 (SGHKS, YYEKEE) derive from the germline V gene (reference sequence). The CDR3 sequence holds 15 residues, the cysteine and phenylalanine included. Only CDR3 DNA is held: 45 bases, read in frame from base 1. Clipping removes 4 bases from V and 6 bases from J, with 5 as the unmatched junction base count.

This clone was seen only once. Its antigen is not yet known. No much larger clone is present one base from it, and per-base qualities are unavailable. Sequencing input: PBMCs. The source is a human donor in good health. The rearranged segments are TRBV5-5 and TRBJ1-5; 12 central bases correspond to TRBD1. In nucleotide form, the sequence is TGTGCCAGCAGCAGGGACAGGGGGCGAGGTCAGCCCCAGCATTTT. The translation is CASSRDRGRGQPQHF. Full variable domain (CDR3 extended with the reference TRBV5-5 and TRBJ1-5 proteins): DAGVTQSPTHLIKTRGQQVTLRCSPISGHKSVSWYQQVLGQGPQFIFQYYEKEERGRGNFPDRFSARQFPNYSSELNVNALLLGDSALYLCASSRDRGRGQPQHFGDGTRLSIL.